This TCR beta chain derives from a study of shared clonotypes between healthy human individuals. Study-level background: A couple of women and a few men aged 18 to 49 made up the donors.

The study's findings and limits: Roughly 5% of naive CD4 clonotypes were shared across four donors.

The naive CD8 fraction comprised CD45RO-negative cells positively selected for CCR7 and excluded terminally differentiated effector memory CD45RA+ cells. Notes on this clone: Its antigen is undetermined.

Per the authors' pipeline: Filtering differed, since immunoSEQ gave only junction sequences and no quality scores. Sequenced by immunoSEQ multiplex PCR; TCRdb stores in-frame clones only, minus some. The V and J calls and clone size come from that table; D and trimming were worked out from the DNA. The sample holds roughly 590,000 clones, around 95% seen once. This TCR was sampled from a woman aged 25 to 45 in good health. The sequencing input was naive CD8+ T cells sorted from blood.

In DNA, the CDR3 is TGTGCCAGCAGCTTAGGCCTGGCAGGAGATTACTATGGCTACACCTTC. Translation gives CASSLGLAGDYYGYTF. V usage is TRBV13 and J usage is TRBJ1-2; D unclear. CDR1 is PRHDT and CDR2 is FYEKMQ in the germline V gene (reference sequence). The V end was cut by 0 bases, the J end by 3 bases, with 14 bases between. This CDR3 has 16 amino acids.